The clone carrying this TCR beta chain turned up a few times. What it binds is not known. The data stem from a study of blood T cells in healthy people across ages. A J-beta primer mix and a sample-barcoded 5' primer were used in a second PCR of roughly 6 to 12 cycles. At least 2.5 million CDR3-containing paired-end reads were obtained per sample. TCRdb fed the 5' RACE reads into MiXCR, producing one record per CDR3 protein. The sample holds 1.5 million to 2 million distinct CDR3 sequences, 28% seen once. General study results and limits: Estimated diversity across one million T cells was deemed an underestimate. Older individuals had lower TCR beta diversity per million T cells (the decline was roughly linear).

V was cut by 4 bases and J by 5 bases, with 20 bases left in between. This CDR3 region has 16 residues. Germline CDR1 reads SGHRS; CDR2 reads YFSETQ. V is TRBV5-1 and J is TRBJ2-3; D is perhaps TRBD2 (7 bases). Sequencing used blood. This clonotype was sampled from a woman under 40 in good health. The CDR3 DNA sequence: TGCGCCAGCAGCCCTGCCGCGGGGGCCCCTTTAGATACGCAGTATTTT. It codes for CASSPAAGAPLDTQYF.